The 18 T cell receptor beta chains presented below share a single source sample, sequenced in a study of CD4 T cells in relation to SARS-CoV-2 and coronaviruses. Generated by immunoSEQ multiplex PCR, the TCRdb table keeps only in-frame clones and is missing some. The sample records roughly 20,000 clones, around 67% being singletons. Before the COVID-19 pandemic, during about 2011-2019, CD4+ T cells were taken from unexposed donors. After about 10 days of culture, CD4+ T cells were isolated. These receptors have no identified antigens. The sequencing input was CD4+ T cells from PBMCs, cultured in vitro. The origin of the receptors is a human donor in good health.

In DNA, the CDR3 is TGTGCCAGCAGCTTATCAAGCCCCCGAGGGCCCGTTAAGGAGACCCAGTACTTC. As protein: CASSLSSPRGPVKETQYF. The V and J genes are TRBV7-9 and TRBJ2-5; D is perhaps TRBD2 (5 bases). The CDR3 is made up of 18 amino acids. V dropped 2 bases and J dropped 5 bases, with 24 bases sitting between them. Germline V gene sequence: CDR1 SEHNR, CDR2 FQNEAQ (reference sequence).

With respect to this clone: At one end the junction does not follow the germline gene, possibly because of a read error. The V and J genes are TRBV7-7 and TRBJ2-3; D possibly uses TRBD1 or TRBD2 (6 bases each). CDR1 is SSHAT and CDR2 is FNYEAQ in the germline V gene (reference sequence). This CDR3 is built from 16 residues. The CDR3 reads CASSLGGQRGTDTQYF. The CDR3 DNA reads TGTGCTAGCAGCTTAGGAGGACAGCGGGGCACAGATACGCAGTATTTT.

This chain links TRBV7-2 with TRBJ2-7; TRBD1 might be the D (8 bases). Germline values: CDR1 SGHTA, CDR2 FQGNSA. V was pared by 7 bases and J by 2 bases, with 15 bases between. The CDR3 is 14 residues long. Here the CDR3 DNA reads TGTGCCAGCATCCAAACAGGGGGGGCCTACGAGCAGTACTTC. This codes for CASIQTGGAYEQYF.

This rearrangement joins TRBV11-3 to TRBJ2-5, with 9 nucleotides matching TRBD2. CDR1 is SGHNT, CDR2 YENEEA, per germline. The CDR3 loop spans 15 amino acids. V lost 5 bases and J lost 5; bases outside the gene matches: 9. CDR3 region: CASSPGTSIEETQYF. DNA for the CDR3: TGTGCCAGCAGCCCAGGGACTAGCATTGAGGAGACCCAGTACTTC.

The rearrangement joins TRBV18 to TRBJ1-5, with D perhaps matching TRBD1 (5 bases). The ends were cut back, 4 bases at V and 5 bases at J, with 9 bases in the middle. Germline assignment: CDR1 KGHSH and CDR2 LQKENI. The CDR3 contains 13 residues. The CDR3 DNA reads TGTGCCAGCTCACAGACAGCTGATCAGCCCCAGCATTTT. It is translated as CASSQTADQPQHF.

V usage is TRBV4-3 and J usage is TRBJ2-1; 11 nucleotides agree with TRBD1. Germline trimming cut 4 bases from V and 8 bases from J; bases unmatched to any gene: 10. The CDR3 loop spans 16 amino acids. CDR1 and CDR2 (germline): LGHNA, YSLEER. The CDR3 sequence: CASSLRPGTGGHEQFF. Written as DNA, the CDR3 is TGCGCCAGCAGCCTTCGTCCCGGGACAGGGGGTCATGAGCAGTTCTTC.

The chain employs TRBV10-3 and TRBJ2-5; D ambiguous. This CDR3 is built from 14 residues. Germline CDR1 is ENHRY and CDR2 is SYGVKD. Trimming stripped 7 bases from V and 2 bases from J, with 14 bases between. CDR3 sequence: CAIKGSAGQETQYF. CDR3 nucleotide sequence: TGTGCCATCAAAGGGTCCGCAGGTCAAGAGACCCAGTACTTC.

The J gene is TRBJ1-1, the V gene TRBV10-3; the match to TRBD1 covers 8 bases. The CDR3 has 14 amino acids. With 4 bases clipped from V and 1 base from J, the junction kept 2 bases outside the gene matches. The germline gives CDR1 ENHRY, CDR2 SYGVKD. CDR3: CAISVQGGNTEAFF. The DNA for the CDR3 is TGTGCCATCAGTGTACAGGGGGGGAACACTGAAGCTTTCTTT.

The J gene is TRBJ2-7, the V gene TRBV19, with TRBD1 identical over 8 bases. With V trimmed by 8 bases and J by 2 bases, 8 bases remained unmatched. Germline V lookup: CDR1 LNHDA, CDR2 SQIVND (reference sequence). The CDR3 has 14 amino acids. CDR3: CASSRDRSAYEQYF. The DNA of the CDR3 is TGTGCCAGTTCTCGGGACAGGAGCGCCTACGAGCAGTACTTC.

The rearrangement uses TRBV6-1 and TRBJ1-1; D is unresolved. The length of the CDR3 is 14 residues. CDR1 is MNHNS and CDR2 is SASEGT in the germline V gene. V lost 1 base, J lost 1 base, and 7 bases lay in between. CDR3 protein: CASSEVGRNTEAFF. The CDR3 DNA is TGTGCCAGCAGTGAAGTCGGTAGGAACACTGAAGCTTTCTTT.

The V and J genes are TRBV5-6 and TRBJ1-6; TRBD1 matches 10 bases. The CDR3 covers 15 residues. Unmatched junction bases numbered 7, after V lost 3 bases and J lost 10 bases. Per germline, CDR1 SGHDT and CDR2 YYEEEE. The DNA for the CDR3 is TGTGCCAGCAGCTGGGGACAGGGGAATGGATCACCCCTCCACTTT. The encoded protein is CASSWGQGNGSPLHF.

The chain employs TRBV18 and TRBJ1-2, with a possible D match to TRBD1 (5 bases). This CDR3 contains 16 residues. Between the trimmed V and J ends, which lost 1 base and 2 bases, there was a span of 14 bases. Germline V gene lookup returns CDR1 KGHSH and CDR2 LQKENI. The CDR3: CASSPRGGTVNYGYTF. CDR3 DNA sequence: TGTGCCAGCTCACCACGGGGCGGGACGGTAAACTATGGCTACACCTTC. Combining the CDR3 with reference TRBV18 and TRBJ1-2 gives the whole variable domain NAGVMQNPRHLVRRRGQEARLRCSPMKGHSHVYWYRQLPEEGLKFMVYLQKENIIDESGMPKERFSAEFPKEGPSILRIQQVVRGDSAAYFCASSPRGGTVNYGYTFGSGTRLTVV.

This clone was seen only once. V is TRBV28 and J is TRBJ1-1, with D uncertain. The germline gives CDR1 MDHEN, CDR2 SYDVKM. V lost 6 bases to trimming and J lost 5 bases, with 19 bases between them. CDR3 length: 15 amino acids. The CDR3 is CASSYTRVRDTEAFF. The CDR3 coding sequence is TGTGCCAGCAGCTACACAAGAGTAAGGGATACTGAAGCTTTCTTT.

The chain couples TRBV3-1 (or the pseudogene TRBV3-2) to TRBJ1-3; the D gene is possibly TRBD1 (5 bases). This CDR3 is 16 amino acids long. Between the trimmed V and J ends, which lost 3 bases and 0 bases, there was a span of 12 bases. Germline V CDR1 and CDR2: LGHDT, YNNKEL (reference sequence). The CDR3 spells CASSQRQSTSGNTIYF. The CDR3 DNA is TGTGCCAGCAGCCAGAGACAGTCCACCTCTGGAAACACCATATATTTT.

In this sample, this clone turned up a few times. The chain's CDR3 is CASSHSKGNTGELFF. DNA for the CDR3: TGCGCCAGCAGCCACAGTAAGGGGAACACCGGGGAGCTGTTTTTT. The V gene is TRBV4-1, the J gene TRBJ2-2; D ambiguous. Per the germline V gene, CDR1 is MGHRA and CDR2 is YSYEKL. V lost 3 bases, J lost 1 base, and 9 bases lay in between. The CDR3 consists of 15 residues.

The chain has TRBV21-1 and TRBJ1-1. TRBV21-1 is a known pseudogene. The CDR3 extends over 13 amino acids. The CDR3 nucleotides are TGTGCCAGCACCTTACACCCGAAGGCTGAAGCTTTCTTT. As protein: CASTLHPKAEAFF.

The rearrangement uses TRBV18 and TRBJ1-2; possibly TRBD1 for D (6 bases). The V and J ends lost 2 bases and 2 bases respectively, with 9 bases between them. Germline V lookup: CDR1 KGHSH, CDR2 LQKENI. The CDR3 has 14 amino acids. The CDR3 DNA is TGTGCCAGCTCACCAGGGGGCGGGAACTATGGCTACACCTTC. It codes for CASSPGGGNYGYTF. The full variable domain, its missing parts supplied by reference TRBV18 and TRBJ1-2, is NAGVMQNPRHLVRRRGQEARLRCSPMKGHSHVYWYRQLPEEGLKFMVYLQKENIIDESGMPKERFSAEFPKEGPSILRIQQVVRGDSAAYFCASSPGGGNYGYTFGSGTRLTVV.

In nucleotides, the CDR3 is TGTGCCAGCAGTGGGACAGGACAACTGGACGCTGAAGCTTTCTTT. It yields the protein CASSGTGQLDAEAFF. This chain uses TRBV6-2 or TRBV6-3 with TRBJ1-1, with 8 positions matching TRBD1. The CDR3 is 15 amino acids. Trimming cost V 5 bases and J 6 bases; bases outside gene matches: 11. The germline V gene has CDR1 MNHEY and CDR2 SVGEGT.